The 20 T cell receptor beta chains given below trace back to one sample, sequenced in a study of siplizumab effects on memory and regulatory T cells. The assay was immunoSEQ multiplex PCR, and TCRdb's table has in-frame clones only and misses some. Of roughly 100,000 clones in the sample, 90% to 95% are singletons; the top ten hold more than 0.3%. The sample consisted of CD4+ T cells sorted from blood. The receptors derive from a human donor in good health.

The chain couples TRBV9 to TRBJ2-1; D is unclear. There are 15 residues in the CDR3. Trimming took off 0 bases at V and 8 bases at J, with 15 bases between the two ends. Germline CDR1 is SGDLS and CDR2 is YYNGEE. CDR3 sequence reads: CASSVEGEPRDEQFF. In nucleotides, the CDR3 is TGTGCCAGCAGCGTAGAAGGTGAGCCTCGGGATGAGCAGTTCTTC.

The genes are TRBV6-6 and TRBJ2-6; no clear D. Germline V gene lookup returns CDR1 MNHNY and CDR2 SVGAGI (reference sequence). The CDR3 extends over 15 amino acids. Deletions cut 5 bases from V and 0 bases from J, with 8 bases between. CDR3 sequence: CASSKRSSGANVLTF. DNA for the CDR3: TGTGCCAGCAGTAAAAGGAGCTCTGGGGCCAACGTCCTGACTTTC.

This clone was counted between two and nine times. The chain is built from TRBV4-2 and TRBJ1-2; 7 nucleotides match TRBD1. J lost 5 bases, V lost 4 bases, and 13 bases had no gene match. The V gene's germline CDR1 is LGHNA and CDR2 YNFKEQ. CDR3 length: 16 amino acids. For the CDR3, the DNA is TGTGCCAGCAGCCTACGGACAGGCCCGAACTTATATGGCTACACCTTC. Protein product: CASSLRTGPNLYGYTF.

The genes are TRBV4-2 and TRBJ1-2, with D tentatively TRBD1 (5 bases). The CDR3 totals 12 residues. Germline V gives CDR1 LGHNA, CDR2 YNFKEQ. V was trimmed by 4 bases and J by 7 bases, leaving 10 bases between them. The CDR3 nucleotides are TGTGCCAGCAGCCGGGACTCGGGTGGCTACACCTTC. Translation: CASSRDSGGYTF.

CDR3 in DNA: TGTGCCAGCAGATTAGGGTCCAGTAACACCGGGGAGCTGTTTTTT. Its protein is CASRLGSSNTGELFF. The chain uses TRBV6-5 and TRBJ2-2; D is uncertain. CDR3 length: 15 amino acids. Trimming left V 6 bases short and J 2 bases short, with 13 bases between. The germline gives CDR1 MNHEY, CDR2 SVGAGI.

The gene calls are TRBV9 and TRBJ2-5, with D hard to call. CDR3 size: 14 residues. Trimming shortened V by 0 bases and J by 5 bases, and 11 bases separated the two germline ends. Germline V gene data show CDR1 as SGDLS and CDR2 as YYNGEE. CDR3 sequence (DNA): TGTGCCAGCAGCGTAGAATTGGGCCGGGAGACCCAGTACTTC. Amino acids: CASSVELGRETQYF.

The gene calls are TRBV14 and TRBJ1-2, with a possible D match to TRBD1 (5 bases). CDR1 and CDR2 (germline): SGHDN, FVKESK. This CDR3 has 13 residues. The ends were cut back, 4 bases at V and 8 bases at J, with 14 bases in the middle. This chain's CDR3 is CASSRGAPGGYTF. CDR3 coding DNA: TGTGCCAGCAGCCGAGGGGCCCCCGGAGGCTACACCTTC.

A few counts support this clone. The V and J genes are TRBV21-1 and TRBJ1-1. TRBV21-1 is marked as a pseudogene. The CDR3 sequence is 14 residues long. The CDR3: CASSTSRCGTEAFF. Written as DNA, the CDR3 is TGTGCCAGCAGCACTTCGAGGTGCGGCACTGAAGCTTTCTTT.

This clone was observed a handful of times. The chain recombines TRBV7-8 with TRBJ2-7; 13 nucleotides agree with TRBD2. Germline V gene data show CDR1 as SGHVS and CDR2 as FQNEAQ. CDR3 length: 15 residues. Trimming at V came to 5 bases and at J to 6 bases, leaving 7 bases not matched to a gene. The CDR3 nucleotides read TGTGCCAGCAGCCCCACGGGACTAGCGGGACTCGAGCAGTACTTC. Translation: CASSPTGLAGLEQYF.

The CDR3: CASSAAFSYEQYF. CDR3 DNA: TGTGCCAGCAGTGCGGCGTTCTCCTACGAGCAGTACTTC. The rearrangement uses TRBV6-1 and TRBJ2-7; D unclear. Germline V CDR1 and CDR2: MNHNS, SASEGT. This CDR3 comprises 13 residues. Trimming shortened V by 4 bases and J by 0 bases, and 7 bases separated the two germline ends.

The chain carries TRBV4-2 and TRBJ2-2; 7 bases align to TRBD2. The CDR3 contains 14 residues. The ends lost 4 bases at V and 7 bases at J; junction bases unmatched: 6. Germline loops: CDR1 LGHNA, CDR2 YNFKEQ. The DNA for the CDR3 is TGTGCCAGCAGCCGGACTAGTGGGGGCGGGGAGCTGTTTTTT. Translating gives CASSRTSGGGELFF.

The V and J genes are TRBV7-2 and TRBJ2-1; D gene ambiguous. In germline, CDR1 is SGHTA, CDR2 FQGNSA. Trimming removed 5 bases from V and 2 bases from J, with 16 bases in between. This CDR3 comprises 16 residues. CDR3 DNA sequence: TGTGCCAGCAGCCCAGACCGTTTGAGTGCCTACAATGAGCAGTTCTTC. It encodes CASSPDRLSAYNEQFF.

The CDR3 nucleotides read TGTGCCAGCAACCGACTAGCGGGGGTCACCGGGGAGCTGTTTTTT. Its translation: CASNRLAGVTGELFF. This chain links TRBV5-8 with TRBJ2-2; 12 positions match TRBD2. The germline V gene encodes CDR1 SGHTS and CDR2 YDEGEE. Trimming took 6 bases from V and 4 from J; bases not matched to a gene: 4. CDR3 length: 15 residues.

This chain connects TRBV5-1 to TRBJ1-5; D gene ambiguous. V was shortened by 0 bases and J by 1 base, with 14 bases between the two germline ends. Germline V gives CDR1 SGHRS, CDR2 YFSETQ. The CDR3 is 17 residues long. CDR3 sequence reads: CASSLDALGLSNQPQHF. Here the CDR3 DNA reads TGCGCCAGCAGCTTGGACGCGCTGGGGTTGAGCAATCAGCCCCAGCATTTT.

This chain uses TRBV5-1 with TRBJ2-3; 7 bases map to TRBD1. Germline V gives CDR1 SGHRS, CDR2 YFSETQ. The CDR3 is made up of 15 amino acids. With 1 base clipped from V and 1 base from J, the junction kept 3 bases outside the gene matches. The CDR3 here is CASSLQQGGTDTQYF. The CDR3 region has the DNA TGCGCCAGCAGCTTGCAGCAGGGGGGCACAGATACGCAGTATTTT.

In DNA form, the CDR3 reads TGTGCCAGCAGCTTATTTCCAGCCACTAACACTGAAGCTTTCTTT. Its protein is CASSLFPATNTEAFF. The chain employs TRBV5-8 and TRBJ1-1; D uncertain. Germline CDR1 reads SGHTS; CDR2 reads YDEGEE. The CDR3 is made up of 15 amino acids. V was shortened by 2 bases and J by 2 bases, with 13 bases between the two germline ends.

This sequence joins TRBV6-5 and TRBJ2-1; 9 bases match TRBD2. Trimming cost V 0 bases and J 9 bases; bases outside gene matches: 9. The CDR3 spans 16 residues. In germline, CDR1 is MNHEY, CDR2 SVGAGI. The CDR3 here is CASSYSGRGGPSEQFF. The CDR3 DNA sequence: TGTGCCAGCAGTTACTCGGGGCGGGGGGGCCCAAGTGAGCAGTTCTTC.

CDR3 DNA: TGTGCCTGGAGTGTAGCCAAAAACATTCAGTACTTC. This codes for CAWSVAKNIQYF. V gene TRBV30 combines with J gene TRBJ2-4; D gene uncertain. Looked up from germline, CDR1 is GTSNPN and CDR2 is SVGIG (reference sequence). Trimming cost V 0 bases and J 0 bases, with 0 bases left between them. CDR3 length: 12 residues.

The rearrangement joins TRBV4-2 to TRBJ2-7, with 7 nucleotides matching TRBD2. This CDR3 has 15 residues. The V gene's germline CDR1 is LGHNA and CDR2 YNFKEQ. The junction had 6 bases not matched to a gene; V was cut back by 1 base and J by 3 bases. CDR3 in amino acids: CASSQVLAPIYEQYF. CDR3 DNA: TGTGCCAGCAGCCAAGTACTAGCGCCTATCTACGAGCAGTACTTC.

The V gene is TRBV4-2, the J gene TRBJ2-7, with 11 bases aligning to TRBD2. CDR3 size: 15 residues. With 4 bases clipped from V and 7 bases from J, the junction kept 9 bases outside the gene matches. Germline V CDR1 and CDR2: LGHNA, YNFKEQ. The CDR3 DNA sequence: TGTGCCAGCAGCCCTTCTACTAGCGGGAGAAGGGAGCAGTACTTC. It yields the protein CASSPSTSGRREQYF.